This T cell receptor beta chain came from a study of blood T cell repertoires in COVID-19. The CDR3 spans 14 residues. V lost 7 bases and J lost 4, with 13 bases in between. Germline V gene data show CDR1 as MNHEY and CDR2 as SVGAGI. As originally analysed: Nucleated cell counts were estimated from reference gene primer amplification. Libraries were prepared by immunoSEQ multiplex PCR; TCRdb keeps only in-frame clonotypes and omits some of them. The V and J calls and clone size come from that table; D and trimming were worked out from the DNA. The sample consists of around 100,000 clones, more than 85% of them appearing once.

Sequencing input: peripheral blood. The TCR comes from a man in his 60s with acute or convalescent COVID-19. This chain uses TRBV6-5 with TRBJ2-2; D not certain. The CDR3 coding sequence is TGTGCCAGCACTGGCCCATCGGGCACCGGGGAGCTGTTTTTT. It yields the protein CASTGPSGTGELFF.